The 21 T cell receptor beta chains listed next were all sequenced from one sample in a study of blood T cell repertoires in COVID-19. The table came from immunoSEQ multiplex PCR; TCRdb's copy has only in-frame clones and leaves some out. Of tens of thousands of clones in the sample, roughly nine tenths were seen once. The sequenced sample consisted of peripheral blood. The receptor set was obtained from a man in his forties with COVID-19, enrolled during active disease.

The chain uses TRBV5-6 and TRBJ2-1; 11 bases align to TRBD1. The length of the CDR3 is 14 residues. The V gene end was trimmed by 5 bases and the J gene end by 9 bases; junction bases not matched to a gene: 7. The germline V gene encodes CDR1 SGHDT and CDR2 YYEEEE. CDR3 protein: CASRWTGGRPEQFF. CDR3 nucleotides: TGTGCCAGCAGGTGGACAGGGGGCCGACCTGAGCAGTTCTTC.

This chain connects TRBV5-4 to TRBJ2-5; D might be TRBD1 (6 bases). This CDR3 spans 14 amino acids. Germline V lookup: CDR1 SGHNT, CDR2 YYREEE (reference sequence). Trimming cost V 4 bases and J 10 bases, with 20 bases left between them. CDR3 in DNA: TGTGCCAGCAGCCGTGCTGCAGACAGGTGGAGCCAGTACTTC. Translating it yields CASSRAADRWSQYF.

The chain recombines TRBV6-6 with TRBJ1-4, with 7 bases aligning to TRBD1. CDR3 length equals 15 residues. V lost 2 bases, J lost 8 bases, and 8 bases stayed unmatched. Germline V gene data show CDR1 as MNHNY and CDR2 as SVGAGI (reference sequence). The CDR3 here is CASSYGRGKREKLFF. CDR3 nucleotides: TGTGCCAGCAGTTACGGCAGGGGGAAGCGGGAAAAACTGTTTTTT.

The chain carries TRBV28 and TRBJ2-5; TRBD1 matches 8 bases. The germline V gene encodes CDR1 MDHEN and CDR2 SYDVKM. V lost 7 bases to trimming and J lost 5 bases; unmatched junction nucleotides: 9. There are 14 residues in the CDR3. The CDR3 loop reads CASIDPGGLETQYF. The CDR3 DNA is TGTGCCAGCATTGACCCAGGGGGCCTGGAGACCCAGTACTTC.

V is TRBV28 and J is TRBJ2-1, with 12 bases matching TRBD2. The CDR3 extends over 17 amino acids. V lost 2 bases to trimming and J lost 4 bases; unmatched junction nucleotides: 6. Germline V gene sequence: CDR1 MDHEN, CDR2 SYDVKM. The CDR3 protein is CASSLRTSGDTYNEQFF. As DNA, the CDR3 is TGTGCCAGCAGTTTAAGGACTAGCGGGGATACTTACAATGAGCAGTTCTTC.

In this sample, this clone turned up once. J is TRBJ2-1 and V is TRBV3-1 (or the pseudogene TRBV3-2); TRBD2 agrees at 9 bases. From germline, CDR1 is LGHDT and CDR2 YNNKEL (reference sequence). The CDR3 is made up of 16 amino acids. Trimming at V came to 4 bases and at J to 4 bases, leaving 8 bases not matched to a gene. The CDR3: CASSLEGTSMYNEQFF. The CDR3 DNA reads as TGTGCCAGCAGCCTCGAGGGGACTAGCATGTACAATGAGCAGTTCTTC.

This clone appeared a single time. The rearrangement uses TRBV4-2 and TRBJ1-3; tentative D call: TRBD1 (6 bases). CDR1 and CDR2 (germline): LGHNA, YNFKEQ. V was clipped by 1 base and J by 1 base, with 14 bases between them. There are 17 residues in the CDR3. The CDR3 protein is CASSQVMTDRSGNTIYF. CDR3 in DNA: TGTGCCAGCAGCCAAGTAATGACGGACAGATCTGGAAACACCATATATTTT.

The CDR3 protein is CASSERGGVGDEQFF. The DNA for the CDR3 is TGTGCCAGCAGCGAAAGAGGGGGCGTGGGCGATGAGCAGTTCTTC. The chain couples TRBV7-9 to TRBJ2-1; 7 positions match TRBD1. The V and J ends lost 5 bases and 8 bases, in that order; junction bases with no gene match: 12. There are 15 residues in the CDR3. Germline CDR1 is SEHNR and CDR2 is FQNEAQ (reference sequence).

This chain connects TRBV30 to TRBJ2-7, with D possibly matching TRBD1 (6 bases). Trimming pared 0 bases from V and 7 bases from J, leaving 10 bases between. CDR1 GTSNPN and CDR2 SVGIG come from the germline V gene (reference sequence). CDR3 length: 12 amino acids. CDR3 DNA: TGTGCCTGGAGTGTTGGGGGCTGGGAGCAGTACTTC. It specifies CAWSVGGWEQYF.

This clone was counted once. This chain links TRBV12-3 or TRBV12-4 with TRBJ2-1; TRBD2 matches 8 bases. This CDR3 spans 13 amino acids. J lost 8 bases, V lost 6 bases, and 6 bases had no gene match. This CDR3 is CASRTGLGDEQFF. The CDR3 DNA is TGTGCCAGCAGGACGGGACTAGGGGATGAGCAGTTCTTC.

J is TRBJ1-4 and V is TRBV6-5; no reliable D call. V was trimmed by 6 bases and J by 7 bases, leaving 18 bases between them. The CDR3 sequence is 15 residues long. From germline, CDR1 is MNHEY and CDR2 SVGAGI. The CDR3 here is CASSYVTRLGEKLFF. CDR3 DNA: TGTGCCAGCAGCTACGTGACAAGGCTGGGTGAAAAACTGTTTTTT.

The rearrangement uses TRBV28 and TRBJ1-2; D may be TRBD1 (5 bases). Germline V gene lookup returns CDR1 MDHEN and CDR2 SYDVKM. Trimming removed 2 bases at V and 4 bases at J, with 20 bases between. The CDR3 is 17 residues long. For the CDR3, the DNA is TGTGCCAGCAGTTTAGAAGGGGCGCGGGGTAATCTCTATGGCTACACCTTC. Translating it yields CASSLEGARGNLYGYTF.

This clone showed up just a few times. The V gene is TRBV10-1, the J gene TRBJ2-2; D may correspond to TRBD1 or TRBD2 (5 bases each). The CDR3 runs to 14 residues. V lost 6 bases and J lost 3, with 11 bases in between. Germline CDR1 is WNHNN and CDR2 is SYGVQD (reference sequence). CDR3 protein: CASREGQDTGELFF. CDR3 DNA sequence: TGCGCCAGCAGAGAGGGGCAGGACACCGGGGAGCTGTTTTTT.

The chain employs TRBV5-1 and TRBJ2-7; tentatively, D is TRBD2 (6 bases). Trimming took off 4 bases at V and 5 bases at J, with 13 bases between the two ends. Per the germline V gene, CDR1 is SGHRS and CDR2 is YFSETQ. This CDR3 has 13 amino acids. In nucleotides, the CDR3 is TGCGCCAGCAGCCCTTATGGGACTGACGAGCAGTACTTC. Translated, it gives CASSPYGTDEQYF.

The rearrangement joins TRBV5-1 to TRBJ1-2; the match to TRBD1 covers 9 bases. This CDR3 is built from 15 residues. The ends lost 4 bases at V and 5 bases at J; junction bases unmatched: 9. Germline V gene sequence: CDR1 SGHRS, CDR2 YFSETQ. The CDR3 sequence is CASSRTGTGLYGYTF. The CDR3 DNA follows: TGCGCCAGCAGCCGGACCGGGACAGGGTTATATGGCTACACCTTC.

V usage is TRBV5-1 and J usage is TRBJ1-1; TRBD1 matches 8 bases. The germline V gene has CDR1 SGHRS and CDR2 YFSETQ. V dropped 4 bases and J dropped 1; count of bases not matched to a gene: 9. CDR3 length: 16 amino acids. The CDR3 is CASSPRVGTGNTEAFF. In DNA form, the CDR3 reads TGCGCCAGCAGCCCCAGAGTGGGGACAGGGAACACTGAAGCTTTCTTT.

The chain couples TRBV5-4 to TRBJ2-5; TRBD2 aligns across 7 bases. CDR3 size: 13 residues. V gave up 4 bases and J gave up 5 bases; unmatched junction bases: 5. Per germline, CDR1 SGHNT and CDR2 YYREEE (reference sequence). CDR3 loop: CASSGSGWETQYF. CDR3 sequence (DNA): TGTGCCAGCAGCGGTAGCGGGTGGGAGACCCAGTACTTC.

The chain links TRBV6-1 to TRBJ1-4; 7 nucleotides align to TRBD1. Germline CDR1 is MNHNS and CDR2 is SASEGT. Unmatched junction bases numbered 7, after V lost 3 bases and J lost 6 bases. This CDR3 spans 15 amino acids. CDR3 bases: TGTGCCAGCAGTGATAGGACAGGAGGGGATGAAAAACTGTTTTTT. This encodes CASSDRTGGDEKLFF.

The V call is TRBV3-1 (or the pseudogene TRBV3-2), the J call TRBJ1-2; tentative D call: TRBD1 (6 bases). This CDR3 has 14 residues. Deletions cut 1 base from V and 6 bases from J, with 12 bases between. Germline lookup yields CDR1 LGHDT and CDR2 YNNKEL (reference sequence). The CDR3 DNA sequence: TGTGCCAGCAGCCAAGTATTGGGGGCGAATGGCTACACCTTC. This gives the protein CASSQVLGANGYTF.

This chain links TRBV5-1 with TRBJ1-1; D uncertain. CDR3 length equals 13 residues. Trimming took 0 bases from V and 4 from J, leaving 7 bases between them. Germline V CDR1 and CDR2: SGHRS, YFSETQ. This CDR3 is CASSLGAGTEAFF. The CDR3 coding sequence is TGCGCCAGCAGCTTGGGGGCAGGCACTGAAGCTTTCTTT.

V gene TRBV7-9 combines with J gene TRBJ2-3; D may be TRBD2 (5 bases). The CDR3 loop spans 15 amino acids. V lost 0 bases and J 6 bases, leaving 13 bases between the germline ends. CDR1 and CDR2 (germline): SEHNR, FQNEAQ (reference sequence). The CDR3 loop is CASSLAASKVDTQYF. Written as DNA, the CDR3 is TGTGCCAGCAGCTTAGCGGCTAGCAAGGTGGATACGCAGTATTTT.